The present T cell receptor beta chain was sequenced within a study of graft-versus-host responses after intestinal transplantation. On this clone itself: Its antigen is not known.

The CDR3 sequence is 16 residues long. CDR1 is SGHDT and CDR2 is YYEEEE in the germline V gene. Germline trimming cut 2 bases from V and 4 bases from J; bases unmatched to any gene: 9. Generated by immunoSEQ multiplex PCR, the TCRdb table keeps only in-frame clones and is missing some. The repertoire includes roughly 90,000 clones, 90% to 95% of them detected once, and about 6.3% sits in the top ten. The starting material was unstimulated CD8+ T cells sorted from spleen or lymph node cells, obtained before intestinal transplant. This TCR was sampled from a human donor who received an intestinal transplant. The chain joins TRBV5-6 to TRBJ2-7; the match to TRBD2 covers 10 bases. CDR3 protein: CASSLSGLARSYEQYF. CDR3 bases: TGTGCCAGCAGCTTATCGGGACTAGCGAGAAGTTACGAGCAGTACTTC.